Each of the 14 T cell receptor beta chains below was sequenced from the same sample in a study of blood T cell repertoires in COVID-19. The protocol was immunoSEQ multiplex PCR, while the TCRdb copy is restricted to in-frame clones and leaves out a portion. The table has about 230,000 clones, around 86% seen once. The sequenced sample was peripheral blood. The origin of the receptors is a middle-aged man with COVID-19, enrolled during active disease.

A word on this clone: At one of its ends the junction is not consistent with the germline gene, which may arise from a read error. The CDR3 DNA reads as TGTGCTAGCAGCTTAGGGAGTAGCGGCCTTGAGACCCAGTACTTC. Encoded protein: CASSLGSSGLETQYF. This chain joins TRBV7-7 and TRBJ2-5; D is perhaps TRBD2 (6 bases). Germline loops: CDR1 SSHAT, CDR2 FNYEAQ (reference sequence). The CDR3 length is 15 residues.

This clone came up once. The CDR3: CASSLFGGNLANEKLFF. CDR3 nucleotides: TGCGCCAGCAGCTTGTTCGGGGGAAACTTGGCTAATGAAAAACTGTTTTTT. This rearrangement joins TRBV5-1 to TRBJ1-4, with D possibly TRBD1 on 5 matching bases. CDR3 length equals 17 residues. V was shortened by 1 base and J by 3 bases, with 16 bases between the two germline ends. Germline V CDR1 and CDR2: SGHRS, YFSETQ.

The chain combines TRBV6-5 with TRBJ2-7; weak D call: TRBD1 (6 bases). This CDR3 has 14 amino acids. Trimming removed 6 bases from V and 2 bases from J, with 14 bases in between. Germline V gives CDR1 MNHEY, CDR2 SVGAGI. In DNA, the CDR3 is TGTGCCAGCAGCTTAGACAGGACCACCTACGAGCAGTACTTC. Translation gives CASSLDRTTYEQYF.

This chain uses TRBV4-2 with TRBJ1-1; D may be TRBD1 (6 bases). Germline V CDR1 and CDR2: LGHNA, YNFKEQ. Trimming took off 3 bases at V and 5 bases at J, with 16 bases between the two ends. The CDR3 loop spans 15 amino acids. The CDR3 here is CASSHRTEGKTEAFF. The DNA of the CDR3 is TGTGCCAGCAGCCACAGGACAGAGGGAAAAACTGAAGCTTTCTTT.

The chain combines TRBV3-1 (or the pseudogene TRBV3-2) with TRBJ2-7; 7 nucleotides align to TRBD2. V lost 3 bases, J lost 2 bases, and 1 base stayed unmatched. This CDR3 spans 13 amino acids. Germline-derived CDR1 and CDR2 are LGHDT and YNNKEL (reference sequence). The CDR3 loop is CASSHGLAYEQYF. CDR3 sequence (DNA): TGTGCCAGCAGCCATGGACTAGCCTACGAGCAGTACTTC.

J is TRBJ1-5 and V is TRBV28; the D gene is possibly TRBD1 (5 bases). Per germline, CDR1 MDHEN and CDR2 SYDVKM. CDR3 length: 14 amino acids. V lost 5 bases and J lost 0, with 8 bases in between. The CDR3 region is CASSKQVSNQPQHF. In nucleotides, the CDR3 is TGTGCCAGCAGTAAACAGGTTAGCAATCAGCCCCAGCATTTT.

The chain uses TRBV28 and TRBJ1-5, with D possibly matching TRBD1 (5 bases). V dropped 6 bases and J dropped 7 bases, with 16 bases sitting between them. The CDR3 is 14 residues long. CDR1 MDHEN and CDR2 SYDVKM come from the germline V gene. The CDR3 region is CASSPRLGRQPQHF. For the CDR3, the DNA is TGTGCCAGCAGCCCCCGCTTGGGGCGGCAGCCCCAGCATTTT.

This clone has only a few counts. The chain combines TRBV6-5 with TRBJ2-7; D may be TRBD2 (5 bases). Germline-derived CDR1 and CDR2 are MNHEY and SVGAGI. The CDR3 is made up of 15 amino acids. V lost 5 bases and J lost 6, with 20 bases in between. The CDR3 sequence: CASSTSGANPGEQYF. The CDR3 DNA sequence: TGTGCCAGCAGTACGAGCGGCGCGAACCCTGGCGAGCAGTACTTC.

V is TRBV3-1 (or the pseudogene TRBV3-2) and J is TRBJ2-1, with 8 bases identical to TRBD1. The CDR3 length is 13 residues. In germline, CDR1 is LGHDT, CDR2 YNNKEL (reference sequence). The V gene end was trimmed by 3 bases and the J gene end by 9 bases; junction bases not matched to a gene: 4. The CDR3 DNA is TGTGCCAGCAGCCAGACAGGGGCGGGTGAGCAGTTCTTC. Its translation: CASSQTGAGEQFF.

This clone was observed a handful of times. The chain uses TRBV28 and TRBJ1-4, with a possible D match to TRBD1 (6 bases). Trimming left V 8 bases short and J 0 bases short, with 13 bases between. The length of the CDR3 is 15 residues. The germline V gene has CDR1 MDHEN and CDR2 SYDVKM. For the CDR3, the DNA is TGTGCCAGCGCTGGGGGCAGTGCAACTAATGAAAAACTGTTTTTT. Translation gives CASAGGSATNEKLFF.

V gene TRBV4-1 combines with J gene TRBJ1-3; D ambiguous. V lost 0 bases, J lost 1 base, and 16 bases lay in between. The CDR3 runs to 18 residues. The germline V gene has CDR1 MGHRA and CDR2 YSYEKL. CDR3 DNA: TGCGCCAGCAGCCAAGATTTTGGAGCCGAGGGTTCTGGAAACACCATATATTTT. It yields the protein CASSQDFGAEGSGNTIYF.

The CDR3 coding sequence is TGTGCCAGCAGCCTTCAGCGGGGGGGCGCAGATACGCAGTATTTT. Its protein product is CASSLQRGGADTQYF. V and J are TRBV5-5 and TRBJ2-3; 10 nucleotides line up with TRBD2. V lost 4 bases, J lost 4 bases, and 6 bases stayed unmatched. The CDR3 runs 15 residues. Germline CDR1 and CDR2: SGHKS and YYEKEE (reference sequence).

This chain links TRBV29-1 with TRBJ2-1, with 9 bases matching TRBD1. Per the germline V gene, CDR1 is SQVTM and CDR2 is ANQGSEA. Trimming at V came to 1 base and at J to 5 bases, leaving 12 bases not matched to a gene. The CDR3 is 17 residues long. In DNA, the CDR3 is TGCAGCGTTGAAGCCTTGACCGGGACAGGGATCAACAATGAGCAGTTCTTC. Translated, it gives CSVEALTGTGINNEQFF.

This rearrangement joins TRBV18 to TRBJ2-6; D gene uncertain. V was cut by 5 bases and J by 0 bases, with 8 bases left in between. The CDR3 totals 15 residues. Germline assignment: CDR1 KGHSH and CDR2 LQKENI. For the CDR3, the DNA is TGTGCCAGCTCATCCCTTAGCTCTGGGGCCAACGTCCTGACTTTC. Translation gives CASSSLSSGANVLTF. Using reference TRBV18 and TRBJ2-6 for the parts outside the CDR3, the full variable domain is NAGVMQNPRHLVRRRGQEARLRCSPMKGHSHVYWYRQLPEEGLKFMVYLQKENIIDESGMPKERFSAEFPKEGPSILRIQQVVRGDSAAYFCASSSLSSGANVLTFGAGSRLTVL.